This paragraph reports one TCR beta chain. Its antigen is currently unknown. The data are from a study of shared clonotypes between healthy human individuals. Findings and limits, study-wide: It was only blood that was sampled, and tissue repertoires likely differ.

Looked up from germline, CDR1 is SGDLS and CDR2 is YYNGEE. Deletions cut 4 bases from V and 0 bases from J, with 10 bases between. The CDR3 contains 15 residues. TCRdb's table, derived via immunoSEQ multiplex PCR, lists solely in-frame clones and lacks some. This sample carries over 700,000 clones, 72% of them seen once, and the ten largest clones take around 1.7%. The rearrangement links TRBV9 to TRBJ1-4; no reliable D call. The clonotype originates from a woman in her twenties or thirties in good health. Sequencing was performed on memory CD4+ T cells sorted from blood. The subset denotes: CD45RA-negative fraction. In nucleotides, the CDR3 is TGTGCCAGCAGCATGTACGCGGCAACTAATGAAAAACTGTTTTTT. Residues: CASSMYAATNEKLFF.